This T cell receptor (beta chain) originates from a study of blood T cell repertoires in COVID-19. Only in-frame clones appear in the TCRdb table, and some are missing; sequencing was by immunoSEQ multiplex PCR. The table includes about 77,000 clones, approximately 80% detected once. Germline-derived CDR1 and CDR2 are MNHEY and SVGAGI. With 7 bases removed from V and 3 bases from J, the gap between germline ends came to 12 bases. This CDR3 spans 14 amino acids. Material for sequencing was peripheral blood. The receptor comes from a woman in her 70s with acute or convalescent COVID-19. J is TRBJ1-4 and V is TRBV6-5; D ambiguous. CDR3 in amino acids: CASKDGIPNEKLFF. Here the CDR3 DNA reads TGTGCCAGCAAGGACGGGATCCCTAATGAAAAACTGTTTTTT.